The 11 T cell receptor beta chains listed next were all sequenced from one sample in a study of CD4 T cell repertoires in COVID-19 (dated by TCRdb to the early 2020s). The protocol used for the library was the immunoSEQ multiplex PCR assay. TCRdb mirrors the immuneACCESS table, restricted to in-frame sequences. Some clones are absent from its copies; in checked studies, under half trace to an unresolved V gene, and the reason for the others is unknown. Recorded for this sample are about 75,000 clones; about four fifths of them occurred a single time. Around 0.59% of the sample is in the top ten clones. This specimen's time point label, per the study, means: sample from a COVID-19-recovered individual after infection. The sequenced sample was CD4+ T cells from peripheral blood, obtained after recovery from COVID-19. The receptors shown here come from a human donor who had COVID-19.

This clone was observed a few times. The genes are TRBV6-6 and TRBJ1-1; D unresolved. Trimming took 5 bases from V and 3 from J, leaving 10 bases between them. Germline V CDR1 and CDR2: MNHNY, SVGAGI (reference sequence). This CDR3 comprises 13 residues. For the CDR3, the DNA is TGTGCCAGCAGTCAGACCGCTCACACTGAAGCTTTCTTT. This codes for CASSQTAHTEAFF.

The CDR3 DNA reads as TGTGCCAGCTCACCAATGGAGGGAGGTATCCACAATGAGCAGTTCTTC. Translating gives CASSPMEGGIHNEQFF. The J gene is TRBJ2-1, the V gene TRBV18; D possibly corresponds to TRBD2 (6 bases). Trimming took 2 bases from V and 5 from J, leaving 16 bases between them. This CDR3 region has 16 residues. Per germline, CDR1 KGHSH and CDR2 LQKENI.

The chain has TRBV5-5 and TRBJ2-2; no firm D call. This CDR3 contains 15 residues. Germline V gives CDR1 SGHKS, CDR2 YYEKEE (reference sequence). V was trimmed by 4 bases and J by 1 base, leaving 11 bases between them. The CDR3 sequence: CASSAGPVNTGELFF. The CDR3 bases are TGTGCCAGCAGCGCCGGACCGGTGAACACCGGGGAGCTGTTTTTT.

This chain uses TRBV27 with TRBJ2-1, with 11 bases fitting TRBD2. The CDR3 is made up of 15 amino acids. V dropped 6 bases and J dropped 11; count of bases not matched to a gene: 12. Germline loops: CDR1 MNHEY, CDR2 SMNVEV (reference sequence). The CDR3 bases are TGTGCCAGCAGAAAACTAGCGGGGGAAGTCCAGAAGCAGTTCTTC. The encoded protein is CASRKLAGEVQKQFF.

J is TRBJ2-1 and V is TRBV10-2; 12 bases align to TRBD2. The V gene's germline CDR1 is WSHSY and CDR2 SAAADI. The J segment lost 8 bases and the V segment lost 2 bases, leaving 10 bases of the junction unmatched. This CDR3 contains 17 residues. The DNA for the CDR3 is TGCGCCAGCAGTGAGACATTCCCCGGGACTAGCGGGTATGAGCAGTTCTTC. This sequence encodes CASSETFPGTSGYEQFF.

The V gene is TRBV7-2, the J gene TRBJ2-5; possible D gene TRBD2, 6 bases. Trimming removed 6 bases from V and 5 bases from J, with 19 bases in between. The CDR3 sequence is 15 residues long. CDR1 and CDR2 (germline): SGHTA, FQGNSA. The CDR3 DNA sequence: TGTGCCAGCAGTACTGGGATAGCGGATGGGGAGACCCAGTACTTC. Encoded protein: CASSTGIADGETQYF.

The chain carries TRBV6-8 and TRBJ2-7; D is perhaps TRBD2 (6 bases). Germline assignment: CDR1 MNHGY and CDR2 SAAAGT. The CDR3 length is 15 residues. V lost 8 bases to trimming and J lost 4 bases, with 21 bases between them. The CDR3 is CASPRGDRREYEQYF. CDR3 nucleotide sequence: TGTGCCAGCCCTCGAGGGGACCGGAGGGAGTACGAGCAGTACTTC.

The genes are TRBV19 and TRBJ2-1; 7 nucleotides align to TRBD2. Trimming at V came to 11 bases and at J to 2 bases, leaving 9 bases not matched to a gene. Germline CDR1 reads LNHDA; CDR2 reads SQIVND (reference sequence). CDR3 length: 14 amino acids. The CDR3 DNA follows: TGTGCCCTGGGGCTAGCGGCAACCTACAATGAGCAGTTCTTC. Translated, it gives CALGLAATYNEQFF. Combining the CDR3 with reference TRBV19 and TRBJ2-1 gives the whole variable domain DGGITQSPKYLFRKEGQNVTLSCEQNLNHDAMYWYRQDPGQGLRLIYYSQIVNDFQKGDIAEGYSVSREKKESFPLTVTSAQKNPTAFYLCALGLAATYNEQFFGPGTRLTVL.

J is TRBJ1-5 and V is TRBV19, with 10 nucleotides matching TRBD1. Germline loops: CDR1 LNHDA, CDR2 SQIVND (reference sequence). V was clipped by 3 bases and J by 7 bases; unmatched bases: 12. There are 17 residues in the CDR3. CDR3 sequence (DNA): TGTGCCAGTAGTATCACCGGGACAGGGGAATGGGGCCAGCCCCAGCATTTT. It translates to CASSITGTGEWGQPQHF.

The chain couples TRBV7-2 to TRBJ2-7; 7 bases are a match to TRBD1. The CDR3 contains 14 residues. From germline, CDR1 is SGHTA and CDR2 FQGNSA. Trimming cost V 0 bases and J 3 bases; bases outside gene matches: 2. CDR3 in DNA: TGTGCCAGCAGCTTAGCAGGACAGGACTACGAGCAGTACTTC. It encodes CASSLAGQDYEQYF.

The V and J genes are TRBV21-1 and TRBJ2-3. TRBV21-1 is an annotated pseudogene. This CDR3 is 16 amino acids long. CDR3 sequence (DNA): TGTGCCAGCAGCAAACCAGGCGCTAGTACGGCAGATACGCAGTATTTT. Amino acids: CASSKPGASTADTQYF.